This T cell receptor (beta chain) is from a study of T-cell reconstitution after alpha-beta-depleted transplantation in children. CDR1 is MDHEN, CDR2 SYDVKM, per germline. The CDR3 is made up of 15 amino acids. The V gene lost 10 bases and the J gene lost 0 bases, with 16 bases spanning the gap. This clonotype was counted only a few times. During its preparation, the TCRbeta library received unique molecular identifiers. TCRdb called the PCR reads again in MiXCR, with one record for every CDR3 protein. The top ten hold about 35% of the sample, which has a few hundred thousand distinct CDR3 sequences, more than 20% seen once.

This TCR was sampled from a boy younger than two with Wiskott-Aldrich syndrome, due to receive a stem cell transplant. Sequenced here: PBMCs, sampled before TCRalphabeta/CD19-depleted stem cell transplant. The J gene is TRBJ2-1, the V gene TRBV28; no clear D. The CDR3 loop is CATSTHMNSYNEQFF. As DNA, the CDR3 is TGTGCCACCTCAACACACATGAACTCCTACAATGAGCAGTTCTTC.